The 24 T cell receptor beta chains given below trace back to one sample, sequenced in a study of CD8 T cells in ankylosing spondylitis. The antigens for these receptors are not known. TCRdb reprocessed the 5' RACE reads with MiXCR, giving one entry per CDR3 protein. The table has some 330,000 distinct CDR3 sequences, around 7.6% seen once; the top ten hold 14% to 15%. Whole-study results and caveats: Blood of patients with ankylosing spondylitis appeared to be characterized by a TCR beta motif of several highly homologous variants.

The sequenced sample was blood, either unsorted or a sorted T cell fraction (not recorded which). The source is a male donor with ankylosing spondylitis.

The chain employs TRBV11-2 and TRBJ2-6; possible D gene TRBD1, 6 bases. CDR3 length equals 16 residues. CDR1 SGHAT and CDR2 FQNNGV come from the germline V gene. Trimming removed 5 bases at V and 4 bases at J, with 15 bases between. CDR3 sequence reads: CASSQGRGPGANVLTF. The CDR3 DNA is TGTGCCAGCAGCCAGGGGAGAGGTCCCGGGGCCAACGTCCTGACTTTC. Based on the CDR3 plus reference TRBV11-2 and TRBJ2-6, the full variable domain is EAGVAQSPRYKIIEKRQSVAFWCNPISGHATLYWYQQILGQGPKLLIQFQNNGVVDDSQLPKDRFSAERLKGVDSTLKIQPAKLEDSAVYLCASSQGRGPGANVLTFGAGSRLTVL.

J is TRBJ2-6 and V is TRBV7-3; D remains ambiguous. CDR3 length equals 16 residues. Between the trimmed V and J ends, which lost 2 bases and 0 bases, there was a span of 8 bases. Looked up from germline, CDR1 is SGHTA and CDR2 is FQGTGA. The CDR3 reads CASSLFRSSGANVLTF. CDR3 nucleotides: TGTGCCAGCAGCTTATTCAGAAGCTCTGGGGCCAACGTCCTGACTTTC.

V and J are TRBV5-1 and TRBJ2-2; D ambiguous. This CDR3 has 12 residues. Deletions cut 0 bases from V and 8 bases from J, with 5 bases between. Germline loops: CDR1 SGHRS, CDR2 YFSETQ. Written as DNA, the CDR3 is TGCGCCAGCAGCTTGGTATTTGGGGAGCTGTTTTTT. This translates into CASSLVFGELFF. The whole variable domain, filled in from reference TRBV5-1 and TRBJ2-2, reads KAGVTQTPRYLIKTRGQQVTLSCSPISGHRSVSWYQQTPGQGLQFLFEYFSETQRNKGNFPGRFSGRQFSNSRSEMNVSTLELGDSALYLCASSLVFGELFFGEGSRLTVL.

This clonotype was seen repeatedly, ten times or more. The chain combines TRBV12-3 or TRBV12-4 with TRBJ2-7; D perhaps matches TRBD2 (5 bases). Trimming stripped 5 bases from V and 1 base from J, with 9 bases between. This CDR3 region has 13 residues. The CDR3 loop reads CASSASGSYEQYF. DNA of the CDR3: TGTGCCAGCAGTGCCTCGGGGTCCTACGAGCAGTACTTC.

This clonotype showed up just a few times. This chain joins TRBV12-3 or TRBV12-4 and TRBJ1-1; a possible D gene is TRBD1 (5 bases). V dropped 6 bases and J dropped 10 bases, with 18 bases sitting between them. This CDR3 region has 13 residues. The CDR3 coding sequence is TGTGCCAGCAGCACAGGTCCGGGAATCTCAGCTTTCTTT. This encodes CASSTGPGISAFF.

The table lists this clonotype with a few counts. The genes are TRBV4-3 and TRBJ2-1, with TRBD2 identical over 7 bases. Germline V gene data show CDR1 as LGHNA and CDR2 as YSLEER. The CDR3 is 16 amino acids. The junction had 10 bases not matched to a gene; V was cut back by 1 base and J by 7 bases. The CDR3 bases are TGCGCCAGCAGCCAAGGGAGGACTAGAGGTCGAAATGAGCAGTTCTTC. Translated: CASSQGRTRGRNEQFF.

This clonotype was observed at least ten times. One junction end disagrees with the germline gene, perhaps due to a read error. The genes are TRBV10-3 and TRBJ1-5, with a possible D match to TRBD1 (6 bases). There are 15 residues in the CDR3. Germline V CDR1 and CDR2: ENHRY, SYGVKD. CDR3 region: CAVSWGAGSNQPQHF. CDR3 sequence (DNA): TGTGCCGTCAGTTGGGGGGCCGGGAGCAATCAGCCCCAGCATTTT.

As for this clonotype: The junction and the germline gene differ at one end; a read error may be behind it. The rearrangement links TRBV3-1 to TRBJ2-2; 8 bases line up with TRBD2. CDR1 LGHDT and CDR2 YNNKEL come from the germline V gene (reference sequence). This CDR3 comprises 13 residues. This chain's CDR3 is CASSQGAGGIEWF. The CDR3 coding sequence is TGTGCCAGCAGCCAAGGCGCGGGAGGTATCGAGTGGTTT.

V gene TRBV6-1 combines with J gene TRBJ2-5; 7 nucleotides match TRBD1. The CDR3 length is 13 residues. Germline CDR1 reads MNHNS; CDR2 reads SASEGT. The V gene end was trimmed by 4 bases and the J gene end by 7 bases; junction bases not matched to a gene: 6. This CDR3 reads CASSADREGTQYF. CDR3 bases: TGTGCCAGCAGTGCCGACAGGGAAGGGACCCAGTACTTC.

CDR3 sequence: CSVEVNSLNEQFF. The CDR3 bases are TGCAGCGTTGAAGTGAACTCGTTGAATGAGCAGTTCTTC. This rearrangement joins TRBV29-1 to TRBJ2-1; no clear D. V lost 1 base and J lost 7, with 11 bases in between. Germline CDR1 is SQVTM and CDR2 is ANQGSEA. This CDR3 comprises 13 residues.

CDR3: CASSSDPGGDYNEQFF. The CDR3, as DNA: TGTGCCAGCAGTTCAGACCCGGGAGGCGACTACAATGAGCAGTTCTTC. The chain links TRBV7-8 to TRBJ2-1; 7 nucleotides align to TRBD2. The CDR3 loop spans 16 amino acids. Unmatched junction bases numbered 11, after V lost 6 bases and J lost 3 bases. The germline V gene has CDR1 SGHVS and CDR2 FQNEAQ.

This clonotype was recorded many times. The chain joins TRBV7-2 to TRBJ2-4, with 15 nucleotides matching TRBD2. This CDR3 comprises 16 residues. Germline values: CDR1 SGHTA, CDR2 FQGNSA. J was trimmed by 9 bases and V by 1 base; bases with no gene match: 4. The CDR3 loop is CASSLEGLAGGGIQYF. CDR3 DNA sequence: TGTGCCAGCAGCTTAGAGGGACTAGCGGGAGGAGGCATTCAGTACTTC.

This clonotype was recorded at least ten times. CDR3 bases: TGCGCCAGCAGCTTGGCCACCACCGGGGAGCTGTTTTTT. It specifies CASSLATTGELFF. This sequence joins TRBV5-1 and TRBJ2-2; D remains unclear. Trimming removed 0 bases at V and 4 bases at J, with 4 bases between. Per the germline V gene, CDR1 is SGHRS and CDR2 is YFSETQ. The CDR3 totals 13 residues. Combining the CDR3 with reference TRBV5-1 and TRBJ2-2 gives the whole variable domain KAGVTQTPRYLIKTRGQQVTLSCSPISGHRSVSWYQQTPGQGLQFLFEYFSETQRNKGNFPGRFSGRQFSNSRSEMNVSTLELGDSALYLCASSLATTGELFFGEGSRLTVL.

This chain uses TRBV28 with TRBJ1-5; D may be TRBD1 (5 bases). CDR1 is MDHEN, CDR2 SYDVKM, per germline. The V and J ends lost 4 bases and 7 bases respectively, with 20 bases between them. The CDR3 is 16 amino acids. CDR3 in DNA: TGTGCCAGCAGTTCCGACCTTGCCAGGGTCGGACAGCCCCAGCATTTT. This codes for CASSSDLARVGQPQHF.

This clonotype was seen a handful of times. CDR3 residues: CASSPTLGREAFF. CDR3 coding DNA: TGTGCCAGCAGCCCTACTTTGGGCCGTGAAGCTTTCTTT. The chain employs TRBV3-1 and TRBJ1-1, with D hard to call. Trimming cost V 4 bases and J 7 bases, with 13 bases left between them. Germline-derived CDR1 and CDR2 are LGHDT and YNNKEL (reference sequence). This CDR3 has 13 residues.

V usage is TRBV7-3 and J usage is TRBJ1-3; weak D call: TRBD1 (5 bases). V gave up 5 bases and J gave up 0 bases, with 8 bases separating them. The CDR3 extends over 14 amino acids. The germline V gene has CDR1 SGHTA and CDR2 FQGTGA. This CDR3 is CASSPGNSGNTIYF. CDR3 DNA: TGTGCCAGCAGCCCAGGGAACTCTGGAAACACCATATATTTT. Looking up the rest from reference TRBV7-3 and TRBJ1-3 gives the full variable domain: GAGVSQTPSNKVTEKGKYVELRCDPISGHTALYWYRQSLGQGPEFLIYFQGTGAADDSGLPNDRFFAVRPEGSVSTLKIQRTERGDSAVYLCASSPGNSGNTIYFGEGSWLTVV.

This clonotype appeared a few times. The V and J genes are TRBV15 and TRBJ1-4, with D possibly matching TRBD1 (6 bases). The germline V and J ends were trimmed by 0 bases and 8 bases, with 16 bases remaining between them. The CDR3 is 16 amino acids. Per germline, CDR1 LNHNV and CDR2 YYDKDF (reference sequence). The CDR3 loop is CATSREKQGYAEKLFF. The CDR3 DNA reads TGTGCCACCAGCAGAGAGAAACAGGGCTACGCAGAAAAACTGTTTTTT. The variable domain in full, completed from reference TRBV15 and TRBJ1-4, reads DAMVIQNPRYQVTQFGKPVTLSCSQTLNHNVMYWYQQKSSQAPKLLFHYYDKDFNNEADTPDNFQSRRPNTSFCFLDIRSPGLGDTAMYLCATSREKQGYAEKLFFGSGTQLSVL.

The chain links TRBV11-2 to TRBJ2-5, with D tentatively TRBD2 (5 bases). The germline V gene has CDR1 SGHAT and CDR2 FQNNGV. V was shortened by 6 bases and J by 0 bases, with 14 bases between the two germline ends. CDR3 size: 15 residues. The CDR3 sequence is CASSSIEGHQETQYF. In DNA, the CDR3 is TGTGCCAGCAGTTCCATTGAGGGTCACCAAGAGACCCAGTACTTC.

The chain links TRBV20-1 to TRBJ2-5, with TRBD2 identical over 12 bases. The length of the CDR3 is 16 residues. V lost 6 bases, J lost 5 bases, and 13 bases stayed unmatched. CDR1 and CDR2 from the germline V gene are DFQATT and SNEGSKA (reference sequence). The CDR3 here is CSANQPVTSGSETQYF. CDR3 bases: TGCAGTGCGAATCAACCCGTGACTAGCGGGAGCGAGACCCAGTACTTC.

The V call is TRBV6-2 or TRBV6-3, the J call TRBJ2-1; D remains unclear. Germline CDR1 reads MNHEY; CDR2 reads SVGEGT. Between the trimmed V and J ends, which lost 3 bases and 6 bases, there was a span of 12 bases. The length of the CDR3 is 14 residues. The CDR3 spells CASSYFASTNEQFF. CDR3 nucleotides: TGTGCCAGCAGTTATTTCGCCAGTACCAATGAGCAGTTCTTC.

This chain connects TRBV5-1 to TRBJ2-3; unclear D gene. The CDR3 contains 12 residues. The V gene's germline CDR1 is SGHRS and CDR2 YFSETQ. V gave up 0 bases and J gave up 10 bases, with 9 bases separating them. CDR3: CASSLAGDPQYF. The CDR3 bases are TGCGCCAGCAGCTTGGCTGGGGATCCGCAGTATTTT.

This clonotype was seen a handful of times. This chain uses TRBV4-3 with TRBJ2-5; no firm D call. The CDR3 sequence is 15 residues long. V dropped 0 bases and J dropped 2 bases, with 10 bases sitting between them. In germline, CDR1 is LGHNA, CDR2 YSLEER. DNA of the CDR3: TGCGCCAGCAGCCAAGATTTGGGCAATCAAGAGACCCAGTACTTC. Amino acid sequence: CASSQDLGNQETQYF.

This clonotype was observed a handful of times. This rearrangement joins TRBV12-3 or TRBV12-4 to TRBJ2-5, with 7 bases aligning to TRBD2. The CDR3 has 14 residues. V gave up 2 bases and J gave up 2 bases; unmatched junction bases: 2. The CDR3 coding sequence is TGTGCCAGCAGTTTACTAGCGGAGCAAGAGACCCAGTACTTC. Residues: CASSLLAEQETQYF.

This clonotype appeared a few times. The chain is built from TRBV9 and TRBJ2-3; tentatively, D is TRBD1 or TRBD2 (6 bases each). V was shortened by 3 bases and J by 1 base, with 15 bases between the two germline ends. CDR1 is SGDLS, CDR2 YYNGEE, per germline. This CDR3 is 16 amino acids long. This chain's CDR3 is CASSARGAYGTDTQYF. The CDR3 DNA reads TGTGCCAGCAGCGCGAGGGGGGCCTATGGCACAGATACGCAGTATTTT.